A single sample gave rise to the 24 T cell receptor beta chains below, sequenced in a study of T-cell memory formation after mild COVID-19 (dated by TCRdb to the early 2020s). The library was built by means of 5' RACE. Sequenced on an Illumina NovaSeq 6000. TCRdb's own reprocessing of the public reads used fastp at Q25 and MiXCR and kept productive beta chains. Duplicate CDR3 protein sequences are folded into a single record with the most common DNA and genes. The sample data list around 200,000 distinct CDR3 sequences, and about a fifth of these were observed just once. Clones ranked in the top ten supply 20% to 25% of the sample. Sequencing input: PBMCs or a T cell subset sorted from them (not recorded which). The receptors were sampled from an adult woman who had mild COVID-19 (a few samples of this study predate the infection). The sample titles of this study are shuffled in the database, so cell type and time point are left out; the donor was told from shared clones.

The chain joins TRBV5-1 to TRBJ2-3; D is unresolved. The germline V and J ends were trimmed by 2 bases and 1 base, with 11 bases remaining between them. The CDR3 loop spans 15 amino acids. Germline-derived CDR1 and CDR2 are SGHRS and YFSETQ. CDR3 in amino acids: CASSFYASGTDTQYF. The CDR3 DNA reads TGCGCCAGCAGCTTTTACGCAAGTGGCACAGATACGCAGTATTTT.

V is TRBV4-1 and J is TRBJ1-5, with 9 bases aligning to TRBD1. The CDR3 has 18 amino acids. Germline values: CDR1 MGHRA, CDR2 YSYEKL. Trimming took 2 bases from V and 6 from J; bases not matched to a gene: 14. As DNA, the CDR3 is TGCGCCAGCAGCCAACTTAACTCGGGGACAGGGATCCTTCAGCCCCAGCATTTT. Translated, it gives CASSQLNSGTGILQPQHF.

For this clonotype: A junction end diverges from the germline sequence, so it may reflect a read error. The CDR3: CASSDTSGGLF. CDR3 nucleotide sequence: TGTGCCAGCAGCGATACTAGCGGGGGTCTCTTC. This chain links TRBV2 with TRBJ2-1; 11 bases are shared with TRBD2. Germline values: CDR1 SNHLY, CDR2 FYNNEI. CDR3 size: 11 residues. Full variable domain (remainder filled in from reference TRBV2 and TRBJ2-1): EPEVTQTPSHQVTQMGQEVILRCVPISNHLYFYWYRQILGQKVEFLVSFYNNEISEKSEIFDDQFSVERPDGSNFTLKIRSTKLEDSAMYFCASSDTSGGLFGPGTRLTVL.

The chain is built from TRBV11-2 and TRBJ2-5; 9 positions match TRBD1. The germline gives CDR1 SGHAT, CDR2 FQNNGV. Losses at the gene ends were 1 base for V and 1 base for J; bases not matched to a gene: 4. The CDR3 is made up of 16 amino acids. The CDR3 sequence is CASSLVGQGLQETQYF. The CDR3 DNA reads TGTGCCAGCAGCTTAGTGGGACAGGGACTCCAAGAGACCCAGTACTTC.

The rearrangement links TRBV11-2 to TRBJ2-7; tentative D call: TRBD1 (6 bases). Trimming shortened V by 2 bases and J by 1 base, and 12 bases separated the two germline ends. The V gene's germline CDR1 is SGHAT and CDR2 FQNNGV. This CDR3 contains 15 residues. CDR3 in DNA: TGTGCCAGCAGCTTATTTCCCAGGGGATCCTACGAGCAGTACTTC. Protein sequence: CASSLFPRGSYEQYF. Drawing the rest from reference TRBV11-2 and TRBJ2-7, the complete variable domain is EAGVAQSPRYKIIEKRQSVAFWCNPISGHATLYWYQQILGQGPKLLIQFQNNGVVDDSQLPKDRFSAERLKGVDSTLKIQPAKLEDSAVYLCASSLFPRGSYEQYFGPGTRLTVT.

The chain combines TRBV2 with TRBJ1-1, with D possibly being TRBD1 (5 bases). Germline V gene data show CDR1 as SNHLY and CDR2 as FYNNEI. This CDR3 has 14 amino acids. The V end lost 6 bases, the J end lost 0 bases, and 11 bases lay between the germline ends. The CDR3 protein is CASRTDIVNTEAFF. In nucleotides, the CDR3 is TGTGCCAGCAGGACAGACATCGTGAACACTGAAGCTTTCTTT.

The V gene is TRBV5-5, the J gene TRBJ2-7; D is undetermined. The germline gives CDR1 SGHKS, CDR2 YYEKEE (reference sequence). V was pared by 4 bases and J by 3 bases, with 17 bases between. This CDR3 has 15 residues. The CDR3 region is CASSAGPDPFYEQYF. CDR3 DNA sequence: TGTGCCAGCAGCGCCGGGCCAGATCCGTTCTACGAGCAGTACTTC. Based on the CDR3 plus reference TRBV5-5 and TRBJ2-7, the full variable domain is DAGVTQSPTHLIKTRGQQVTLRCSPISGHKSVSWYQQVLGQGPQFIFQYYEKEERGRGNFPDRFSARQFPNYSSELNVNALLLGDSALYLCASSAGPDPFYEQYFGPGTRLTVT.

The gene calls are TRBV9 and TRBJ2-3; 7 bases are shared with TRBD2. The CDR3 spans 18 residues. The V gene end was trimmed by 1 base and the J gene end by 6 bases; junction bases not matched to a gene: 17. Germline-derived CDR1 and CDR2 are SGDLS and YYNGEE. The chain's CDR3 is CASSVNPREAINEDTQYF. CDR3 nucleotides: TGTGCCAGCAGCGTAAACCCCCGGGAGGCCATCAACGAGGATACGCAGTATTTT.

This clonotype was seen a few times. The chain combines TRBV5-1 with TRBJ2-7; D possibly uses TRBD1 or TRBD2 (5 bases each). V was shortened by 4 bases and J by 2 bases, with 13 bases between the two germline ends. The CDR3 contains 14 residues. In germline, CDR1 is SGHRS, CDR2 YFSETQ. The chain's CDR3 is CASSDGTAPYEQYF. The CDR3 DNA follows: TGCGCCAGCAGCGATGGGACGGCACCCTACGAGCAGTACTTC. The whole variable domain, remainder taken from reference TRBV5-1 and TRBJ2-7, is KAGVTQTPRYLIKTRGQQVTLSCSPISGHRSVSWYQQTPGQGLQFLFEYFSETQRNKGNFPGRFSGRQFSNSRSEMNVSTLELGDSALYLCASSDGTAPYEQYFGPGTRLTVT.

This clonotype has a handful of counts. CDR3 in DNA: TGCGCCAGCAGCCAGAACAAGTTCTCGGGTGAGCAGTTCTTC. It is translated as CASSQNKFSGEQFF. V and J are TRBV4-3 and TRBJ2-1; D remains ambiguous. Germline V CDR1 and CDR2: LGHNA, YSLEER. Trimming stripped 3 bases from V and 9 bases from J, with 15 bases between. The CDR3 length is 14 residues.

In its sample, this clonotype was seen a few times. The chain employs TRBV5-1 and TRBJ2-3; D is unresolved. Germline CDR1 and CDR2: SGHRS and YFSETQ. Deletions cut 0 bases from V and 6 bases from J, with 11 bases between. The CDR3 consists of 14 residues. CDR3 residues: CASSLGRAPDTQYF. DNA of the CDR3: TGCGCCAGCAGCTTGGGCCGGGCCCCTGATACGCAGTATTTT.

Written as DNA, the CDR3 is TGCAGTGCTATCGGACAGGGGGCGGTAGGGACCGGGGAGCTGTTTTTT. Residues: CSAIGQGAVGTGELFF. This sequence joins TRBV20-1 and TRBJ2-2, with TRBD1 identical over 11 bases. V lost 4 bases, J lost 5 bases, and 9 bases stayed unmatched. CDR1 DFQATT and CDR2 SNEGSKA come from the germline V gene (reference sequence). The CDR3 has 16 amino acids.

The chain joins TRBV12-3 or TRBV12-4 to TRBJ2-1, with a possible D match to TRBD1 (5 bases). The CDR3 is made up of 12 amino acids. V lost 5 bases and J lost 4, with 6 bases in between. The CDR3 reads CASSTGYNEQFF. For the CDR3, the DNA is TGTGCCAGCAGTACAGGTTACAATGAGCAGTTCTTC.

This clonotype was recorded a few times. This chain uses TRBV13 with TRBJ2-2; D possibly corresponds to TRBD2 (5 bases). V lost 5 bases and J lost 9, with 10 bases in between. The germline gives CDR1 PRHDT, CDR2 FYEKMQ (reference sequence). The CDR3 is made up of 12 amino acids. CDR3 DNA: TGTGCCAGCAGCCGGAGGATGCGGGAGCTGTTTTTT. Its translation: CASSRRMRELFF. Supplemented by reference TRBV13 and TRBJ2-2, the full variable domain reads AAGVIQSPRHLIKEKRETATLKCYPIPRHDTVYWYQQGPGQDPQFLISFYEKMQSDKGSIPDRFSAQQFSDYHSELNMSSLELGDSALYFCASSRRMRELFFGEGSRLTVL.

This chain connects TRBV7-6 to TRBJ2-1, with 12 bases fitting TRBD2. Germline CDR1 is SGHVS and CDR2 is FNYEAQ. The CDR3 contains 16 residues. The V gene end was trimmed by 5 bases and the J gene end by 9 bases; junction bases not matched to a gene: 11. CDR3 protein: CASSPLAGGPSGEQFF. CDR3 coding DNA: TGTGCCAGCAGCCCTCTAGCGGGAGGGCCAAGTGGTGAGCAGTTCTTC. Variable domain in full (rest from reference TRBV7-6 and TRBJ2-1): GAGVSQSPRYKVTKRGQDVALRCDPISGHVSLYWYRQALGQGPEFLTYFNYEAQQDKSGLPNDRFSAERPEGSISTLTIQRTEQRDSAMYRCASSPLAGGPSGEQFFGPGTRLTVL.

This clonotype has a handful of counts. The rearrangement uses TRBV13 and TRBJ1-1; D is possibly TRBD1 (6 bases). V was pared by 6 bases and J by 7 bases, with 18 bases between. Germline CDR1 and CDR2: PRHDT and FYEKMQ (reference sequence). The CDR3 covers 14 residues. CDR3 nucleotide sequence: TGTGCCAGCAGAGAAATAATGAGGGGGAATGAAGCTTTCTTT. Residues: CASREIMRGNEAFF. Looking up the rest from reference TRBV13 and TRBJ1-1 gives the full variable domain: AAGVIQSPRHLIKEKRETATLKCYPIPRHDTVYWYQQGPGQDPQFLISFYEKMQSDKGSIPDRFSAQQFSDYHSELNMSSLELGDSALYFCASREIMRGNEAFFGQGTRLTVV.

Many counts were recorded for this clonotype. The chain links TRBV29-1 to TRBJ1-2, with TRBD1 identical over 7 bases. The V gene's germline CDR1 is SQVTM and CDR2 ANQGSEA. V dropped 4 bases and J dropped 6; count of bases not matched to a gene: 5. The CDR3 spans 12 residues. The CDR3 here is CSVVTGINGYTF. Written as DNA, the CDR3 is TGCAGCGTTGTGACAGGGATTAATGGCTACACCTTC.

The rearrangement joins TRBV7-6 to TRBJ2-1; D is possibly TRBD2 (6 bases). With 6 bases removed from V and 0 bases from J, the gap between germline ends came to 18 bases. CDR3 length: 17 residues. Germline V lookup: CDR1 SGHVS, CDR2 FNYEAQ. Here the CDR3 reads CASSSSIAENSYNEQFF. The DNA for the CDR3 is TGTGCCAGCAGTTCATCTATAGCGGAGAACTCCTACAATGAGCAGTTCTTC. The full variable domain, its missing parts supplied by reference TRBV7-6 and TRBJ2-1, is GAGVSQSPRYKVTKRGQDVALRCDPISGHVSLYWYRQALGQGPEFLTYFNYEAQQDKSGLPNDRFSAERPEGSISTLTIQRTEQRDSAMYRCASSSSIAENSYNEQFFGPGTRLTVL.

This clonotype turned up a few times. CDR3 bases: TGTGCCAGCAGCCTCGGTCGGGCTGGGTATGGCTACACCTTC. The encoded protein is CASSLGRAGYGYTF. The rearrangement uses TRBV13 and TRBJ1-2, with no clear D. The CDR3 is made up of 14 amino acids. V was pared by 5 bases and J by 5 bases, with 15 bases between. The germline gives CDR1 PRHDT, CDR2 FYEKMQ (reference sequence). The full variable domain, rest sourced from reference TRBV13 and TRBJ1-2, is AAGVIQSPRHLIKEKRETATLKCYPIPRHDTVYWYQQGPGQDPQFLISFYEKMQSDKGSIPDRFSAQQFSDYHSELNMSSLELGDSALYFCASSLGRAGYGYTFGSGTRLTVV.

This chain connects TRBV7-9 to TRBJ2-2; D is uncertain. V was cut by 5 bases and J by 3 bases, with 7 bases left in between. Germline V gene sequence: CDR1 SEHNR, CDR2 FQNEAQ (reference sequence). There are 13 residues in the CDR3. The CDR3 here is CASSQDHTGELFF. CDR3 nucleotides: TGTGCCAGCAGCCAGGACCACACCGGGGAGCTGTTTTTT.

The V call is TRBV28, the J call TRBJ2-1; D gene uncertain. V was shortened by 4 bases and J by 5 bases, with 12 bases between the two germline ends. Germline lookup yields CDR1 MDHEN and CDR2 SYDVKM. The CDR3 sequence is 14 residues long. CDR3 loop: CASSSTYSHNEQFF. DNA of the CDR3: TGTGCCAGCAGTTCTACGTACTCACACAATGAGCAGTTCTTC.

This clonotype was recorded a few times. J is TRBJ2-5 and V is TRBV20-1; D might be TRBD2 (6 bases). The V gene's germline CDR1 is DFQATT and CDR2 SNEGSKA (reference sequence). The CDR3 has 14 residues. Deletions cut 6 bases from V and 2 bases from J, with 16 bases between. CDR3 DNA: TGCAGTGCGCTGACTAGATGGCAACAAGAGACCCAGTACTTC. Its protein product is CSALTRWQQETQYF.

The chain employs TRBV6-5 and TRBJ2-7; D ambiguous. This CDR3 is built from 16 residues. Trimming removed 0 bases from V and 0 bases from J, with 12 bases in between. Germline values: CDR1 MNHEY, CDR2 SVGAGI. The CDR3 region is CASSYSGSGGSYEQYF. The CDR3 DNA sequence: TGTGCCAGCAGTTACTCGGGGTCGGGTGGCTCCTACGAGCAGTACTTC.

The CDR3 DNA reads TGTGCCAGCAAACTTCAAGTCGGACTAGCGGGAGAAGAGCAGTACTTC. It is translated as CASKLQVGLAGEEQYF. The chain has TRBV6-6 and TRBJ2-7; 13 bases are a match to TRBD2. V trimming: 7 bases; J trimming: 7 bases; junction bases outside the gene matches: 13. The germline CDR1 and CDR2 sequences are MNHNY and SVGAGI (reference sequence). CDR3 length: 16 amino acids.